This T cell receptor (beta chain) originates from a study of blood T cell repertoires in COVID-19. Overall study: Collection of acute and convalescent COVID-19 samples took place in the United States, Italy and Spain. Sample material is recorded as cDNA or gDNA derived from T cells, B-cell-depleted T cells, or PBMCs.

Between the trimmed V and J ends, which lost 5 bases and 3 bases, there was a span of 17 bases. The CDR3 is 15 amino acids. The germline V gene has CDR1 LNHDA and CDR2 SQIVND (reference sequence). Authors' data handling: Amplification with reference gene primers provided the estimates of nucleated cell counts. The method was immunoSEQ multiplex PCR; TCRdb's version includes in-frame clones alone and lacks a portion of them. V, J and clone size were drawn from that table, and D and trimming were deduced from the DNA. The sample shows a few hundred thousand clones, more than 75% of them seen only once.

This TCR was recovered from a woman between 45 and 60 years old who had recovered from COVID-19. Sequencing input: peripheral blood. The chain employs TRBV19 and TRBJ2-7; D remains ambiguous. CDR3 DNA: TGTGCCAGTAGTCCGCTCCAGGCTCTCGGCTACGAGCAGTACTTC. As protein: CASSPLQALGYEQYF. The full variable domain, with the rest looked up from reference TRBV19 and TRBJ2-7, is DGGITQSPKYLFRKEGQNVTLSCEQNLNHDAMYWYRQDPGQGLRLIYYSQIVNDFQKGDIAEGYSVSREKKESFPLTVTSAQKNPTAFYLCASSPLQALGYEQYFGPGTRLTVT.